Below, 10 T cell receptor beta chains from the same sample are listed, as sequenced in a study of radiotherapy plus CTLA-4 blockade in lung cancer. Sequencing was performed with immunoSEQ multiplex PCR; in TCRdb, only in-frame clones are kept and a portion is missing. Among about 43,000 clones, about 67% were seen once, and the ten largest hold around 23%. The specimen comprised peripheral blood, sampled from a patient treated with radiotherapy plus ipilimumab. All receptors derive from a human donor with non-small cell lung cancer who had a partial response to radiotherapy plus ipilimumab.

The chain carries TRBV7-9 and TRBJ1-1; D not resolved. Germline values: CDR1 SEHNR, CDR2 FQNEAQ (reference sequence). V was pared by 6 bases and J by 0 bases, with 11 bases between. The CDR3 extends over 14 amino acids. The CDR3 DNA reads TGTGCCAGCAGGTCACATGTTATGAACACTGAAGCTTTCTTT. It codes for CASRSHVMNTEAFF.

The chain has TRBV5-8 and TRBJ2-5; D is ambiguous. Trimming removed 0 bases from V and 2 bases from J, with 11 bases in between. The germline V gene encodes CDR1 SGHTS and CDR2 YDEGEE. This CDR3 comprises 15 residues. CDR3 bases: TGTGCCAGCAGCTTGGCGGTGAGACAACAAGAGACCCAGTACTTC. It is translated as CASSLAVRQQETQYF.

V and J are TRBV10-3 and TRBJ2-5; the D gene is possibly TRBD1 (5 bases). Trimming cost V 3 bases and J 4 bases, with 12 bases left between them. The CDR3 has 14 amino acids. In germline, CDR1 is ENHRY, CDR2 SYGVKD. CDR3 sequence: CAISDPTGRETQYF. The CDR3 DNA follows: TGTGCCATCAGTGATCCTACAGGACGAGAGACCCAGTACTTC.

V gene TRBV5-1 combines with J gene TRBJ2-7; 8 bases are a match to TRBD2. CDR3 length: 14 amino acids. Germline CDR1 and CDR2: SGHRS and YFSETQ. After removal of 1 base from V and 6 bases from J, the junction contained 6 bases not matched to a gene. CDR3 in DNA: TGCGCCAGCAGCTTGTACGGGGGGGACGGCGAGCAGTACTTC. Translating gives CASSLYGGDGEQYF.

As DNA, the CDR3 is TGTGCCAGCAGCGTTCGACTAGCGGGAGGAGATACGCAGTATTTT. As protein: CASSVRLAGGDTQYF. J is TRBJ2-3 and V is TRBV9; 13 bases agree with TRBD2. CDR1 and CDR2 from the germline V gene are SGDLS and YYNGEE. This CDR3 spans 15 amino acids. The V and J ends lost 2 bases and 5 bases, in that order; junction bases with no gene match: 2.

The rearrangement links TRBV5-1 to TRBJ2-1; 11 bases map to TRBD1. The V gene's germline CDR1 is SGHRS and CDR2 YFSETQ. V shed 4 bases and J 5 bases; nucleotides not matched to a gene: 8. The CDR3 consists of 16 residues. The CDR3 DNA reads TGCGCCAGCAGCCCGGGGATGGGACAGGGGGACAATGAGCAGTTCTTC. Residues: CASSPGMGQGDNEQFF.

The sample holds a few counts of this clone. V gene TRBV19 combines with J gene TRBJ1-4, with unresolved D. Germline CDR1 LNHDA, CDR2 SQIVND (reference sequence). V was cut by 4 bases and J by 2 bases, with 14 bases left in between. CDR3 length: 16 amino acids. The chain's CDR3 is CASSSGLGMTNEKLFF. The DNA for the CDR3 is TGTGCCAGTAGTAGCGGTTTAGGCATGACTAATGAAAAACTGTTTTTT.

V usage is TRBV15 and J usage is TRBJ2-2; D might be TRBD1 (5 bases). Trimming cost V 3 bases and J 5 bases, with 7 bases left between them. From germline, CDR1 is LNHNV and CDR2 YYDKDF (reference sequence). The CDR3 is 13 amino acids. CDR3 sequence (DNA): TGTGCCACCAGCAGGTCAGGGACCGGGGAGCTGTTTTTT. Protein: CATSRSGTGELFF. Together with reference TRBV15 and TRBJ2-2, the CDR3 gives the full variable domain: DAMVIQNPRYQVTQFGKPVTLSCSQTLNHNVMYWYQQKSSQAPKLLFHYYDKDFNNEADTPDNFQSRRPNTSFCFLDIRSPGLGDTAMYLCATSRSGTGELFFGEGSRLTVL.

The rearrangement uses TRBV6-5 and TRBJ2-7; 8 nucleotides match TRBD2. CDR1 and CDR2 (germline): MNHEY, SVGAGI. V trimming: 4 bases; J trimming: 2 bases; junction bases outside the gene matches: 7. The CDR3 consists of 15 residues. CDR3 loop: CASSFRSGKAYEQYF. In DNA form, the CDR3 reads TGTGCCAGCAGTTTCCGTAGCGGGAAGGCCTACGAGCAGTACTTC.

The chain carries TRBV11-3 and TRBJ2-2, with D perhaps matching TRBD2 (6 bases). Germline V gives CDR1 SGHNT, CDR2 YENEEA. Trimming took off 8 bases at V and 5 bases at J, with 15 bases between the two ends. The CDR3 has 14 residues. This chain's CDR3 is CASSSGAGTGELFF. The CDR3 region has the DNA TGTGCCAGCTCCTCCGGCGCGGGAACCGGGGAGCTGTTTTTT.